Reported below is one T cell receptor (beta chain). The record originates from a study of T cell repertoires in cytomegalovirus infection. The CDR3 runs 16 residues. Trimming shortened V by 5 bases and J by 4 bases, and 18 bases separated the two germline ends. Germline V gene data show CDR1 as MNHGY and CDR2 as SAAAGT. Each CDR3 protein gets one entry after TCRdb re-called the reads with MiXCR. The sample has approximately 190,000 distinct CDR3 sequences, about 30% seen once. The chain joins TRBV6-8 to TRBJ1-3; D is perhaps TRBD1 (5 bases). The receptor comes from a human donor in good health (CMV status not recorded). Some clones in this sample may be carry-over from other donors' samples. The sample taken for sequencing was PBMCs. CDR3: CASSQGRLAGGNTIYF. CDR3 DNA sequence: TGTGCCAGCAGTCAGGGACGGCTAGCGGGCGGAAACACCATATATTTT.